A selection of T cell receptor beta chains follows, all from one sample in a study of tumor-infiltrating lymphocytes in primary liver carcinoma. TCRdb analysed the multiplex PCR reads with MiXCR anew, one entry per CDR3 protein. The sample carries 250,000 to 400,000 distinct CDR3 sequences, 50% to 70% recorded once. The sequencing input was peripheral blood. The receptors here all came from a man aged 35 to 55 with primary liver carcinoma and hepatitis B virus infection. Each CDR3 is given with its conserved first and last residue. D genes are given only for firm matches. Some rows mark clone size as missing; the rest say once, few, many or name a class of expanded clone.

J: TRBJ2-3
V: TRBV5-6
size: .
D: .
DNA: TGTGCCAGCAGCCCCGGGTGGGATATGGAGTATTTT
CDR3: CASSPGWDMEYF

J: TRBJ2-1
V: TRBV10-3
size: many
D: .
DNA: TGTGCCATCAGTGACCCTCGATTGCGTACCGACCGCGACAATGAGCAGTTCTTC
CDR3: CAISDPRLRTDRDNEQFF

J: TRBJ1-5
V: TRBV6-5
size: .
D: TRBD1
DNA: TGTGCCAGCAGAGGACCGGGACAGAGTAATCAGCCCCAGCATTTT
CDR3: CASRGPGQSNQPQHF

J: TRBJ2-5
V: TRBV5-4
size: .
D: TRBD2
DNA: TGTGCCAGCAGCTTTAAACTAGCGGGTCAAGAGACCCAGTACTTC
CDR3: CASSFKLAGQETQYF

J: TRBJ2-6
V: TRBV6-6
size: .
D: .
DNA: TGTGCTAGCAGTGGTAACCCTGGGGCCAACGTCCTGACTTTC
CDR3: CASSGNPGANVLTF

J: TRBJ2-5
V: TRBV28
size: .
D: .
DNA: TGTGCCACCTCGCTGCTTAGGGAGACCCAGTACTTC
CDR3: CATSLLRETQYF

J: TRBJ1-4
V: TRBV28
size: few
D: TRBD1
DNA: TGTGCCAGCAGCCCACAGGGGGCGCTTGAAAAACTGTTTTTT
CDR3: CASSPQGALEKLFF

J: TRBJ2-1
V: TRBV11-3
size: .
D: TRBD2
DNA: TGTGCCAGCAGCTTTAGTCTAGCGGGAGATGTTGAGCAGTTCTTC
CDR3: CASSFSLAGDVEQFF

J: TRBJ2-5
V: TRBV11-2
size: .
D: .
DNA: TGTGCCAGCAGCTTAGTAGTCATGGGATGGGAGGCCCAGTACTTC
CDR3: CASSLVVMGWEAQYF

J: TRBJ2-1
V: TRBV5-4
size: .
D: .
DNA: TGTGCCATCAGCTTGGCGGGCGGGATGGCCGGCAATGAGCAGTTCTTC
CDR3: CAISLAGGMAGNEQFF

J: TRBJ2-7
V: TRBV5-6
size: few
D: TRBD2
DNA: TGTGCCAGCAGGAGTGTAGCGGGAGGTGAGCAGTACTTC
CDR3: CASRSVAGGEQYF

J: TRBJ1-2
V: TRBV30
size: .
D: .
DNA: TGTGCCTGGAGTGCTACAGGGACCTATGGCTACACCTTC
CDR3: CAWSATGTYGYTF

J: TRBJ2-7
V: TRBV14
size: .
D: .
DNA: TGTGCCAGCAGCCAGCTCGATTGTACAAGCGAGCAGTACTTC
CDR3: CASSQLDCTSEQYF

J: TRBJ2-3
V: TRBV6-6
size: .
D: TRBD2
DNA: TGTGCCAGCAGTTACTCTAGGGGACTAGCGGGAGGGGGTCGAGGCACAGATACGCAGTATTTT
CDR3: CASSYSRGLAGGGRGTDTQYF

J: TRBJ2-1
V: TRBV21-1
size: .
D: .
DNA: TGTGCCAGCAGCATAGCCCAGCGGGAGGTCTCCTACAATGAGCAGTTCTTC
CDR3: CASSIAQREVSYNEQFF

J: TRBJ1-2
V: TRBV5-5
size: few
D: .
DNA: TGTGCCAGCAGCTTGGACTATGGCTACACCTTC
CDR3: CASSLDYGYTF

J: TRBJ1-1
V: TRBV6-6
size: many
D: TRBD1
DNA: TGTGCCAGCAGTCTCCAGACAGGGTTGTTCTTT
CDR3: CASSLQTGLFF

J: TRBJ1-5
V: TRBV30
size: .
D: .
DNA: TGTGCCTGGAGTGAAAACCTAAATCAGCCCCAGCATTTT
CDR3: CAWSENLNQPQHF

J: TRBJ2-3
V: TRBV6-6
size: .
D: .
DNA: TGTGCCAGCAGATACTCGACGGGTCCGGAGTCATCTGGTACGCAGTATTTT
CDR3: CASRYSTGPESSGTQYF

J: TRBJ2-7
V: TRBV6-2/TRBV6-3
size: .
D: .
DNA: TGTGCCAACAGCCCCGACTGGGTCTACGAGCAATACTTC
CDR3: CANSPDWVYEQYF

J: TRBJ2-2
V: TRBV11-3
size: many
D: TRBD2
DNA: TGTGCCAGCAGCGCGGGAGGAACCGGGGAGCTGTTTTTT
CDR3: CASSAGGTGELFF

J: TRBJ2-2
V: TRBV5-4
size: many
D: TRBD1
DNA: TGTGCCAGCAGCTTCCAGGGGGCGGGCACCGGGGAGCTGTTTTTT
CDR3: CASSFQGAGTGELFF

J: TRBJ2-1
V: TRBV5-1
size: few
D: TRBD2
DNA: TGCGCCAGCAGCTTGACTAGCGGGAGGTCCAATGAGCAGTTCTTC
CDR3: CASSLTSGRSNEQFF

J: TRBJ2-5
V: TRBV7-9
size: once
D: .
DNA: TGTGCCAGCAGCCAGAAGTCCACACTGCGAGAGACCCAGTACTTC
CDR3: CASSQKSTLRETQYF